This section outlines one TCR beta chain sequence together with its context. The data are from a study of T cell changes during pregnancy in multiple sclerosis. The data were produced by immunoSEQ multiplex PCR, yet TCRdb's version contains in-frame clones alone and is incomplete. The table includes some 93,000 clones, 92% detected once. The V segment lost 10 bases and the J segment 4 bases; nucleotides outside the gene matches: 16. This CDR3 is 17 amino acids long. Germline CDR1 is LNHDA and CDR2 is SQIVND (reference sequence). The origin of this receptor is a female donor with multiple sclerosis, enrolled in a pregnancy study. Specimen: peripheral blood, collected after pregnancy. The rearrangement uses TRBV19 and TRBJ2-2; 9 bases match TRBD1. The CDR3 coding sequence is TGTGCCACGACCCCGGGACAGGGTACCCTTGGCACCGGGGAGCTGTTTTTT. Its translation is CATTPGQGTLGTGELFF. The full variable domain, in which reference TRBV19 and TRBJ2-2 provide the parts outside the CDR3, is DGGITQSPKYLFRKEGQNVTLSCEQNLNHDAMYWYRQDPGQGLRLIYYSQIVNDFQKGDIAEGYSVSREKKESFPLTVTSAQKNPTAFYLCATTPGQGTLGTGELFFGEGSRLTVL.